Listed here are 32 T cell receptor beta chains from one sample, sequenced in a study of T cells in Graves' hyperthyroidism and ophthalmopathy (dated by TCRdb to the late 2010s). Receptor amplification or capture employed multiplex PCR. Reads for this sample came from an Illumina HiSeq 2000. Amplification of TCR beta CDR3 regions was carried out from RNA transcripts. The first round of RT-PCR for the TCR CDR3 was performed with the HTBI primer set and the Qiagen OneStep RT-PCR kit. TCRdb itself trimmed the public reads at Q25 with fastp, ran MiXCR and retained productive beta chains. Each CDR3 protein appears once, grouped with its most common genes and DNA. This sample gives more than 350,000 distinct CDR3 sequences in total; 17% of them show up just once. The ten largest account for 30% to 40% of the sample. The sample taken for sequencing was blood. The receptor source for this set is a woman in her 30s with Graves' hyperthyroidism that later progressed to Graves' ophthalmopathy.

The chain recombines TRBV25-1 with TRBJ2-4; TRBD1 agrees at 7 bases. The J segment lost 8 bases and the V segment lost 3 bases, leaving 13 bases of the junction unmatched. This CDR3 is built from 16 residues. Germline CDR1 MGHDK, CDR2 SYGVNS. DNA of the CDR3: TGTGCCAGCAGTGACCAAACCACGACAGGGAAGCACATTCAGTACTTC. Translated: CASSDQTTTGKHIQYF.

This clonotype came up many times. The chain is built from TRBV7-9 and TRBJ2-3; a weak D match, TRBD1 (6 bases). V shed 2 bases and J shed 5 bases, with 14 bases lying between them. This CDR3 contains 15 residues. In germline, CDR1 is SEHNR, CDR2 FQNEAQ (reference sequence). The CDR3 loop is CASSLTGSQIDTQYF. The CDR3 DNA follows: TGTGCCAGCAGCTTAACAGGGTCTCAAATAGATACGCAGTATTTT. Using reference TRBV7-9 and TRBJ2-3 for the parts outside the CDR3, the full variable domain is DTGVSQNPRHKITKRGQNVTFRCDPISEHNRLYWYRQTLGQGPEFLTYFQNEAQLEKSRLLSDRFSAERPKGSFSTLEIQRTEQGDSAMYLCASSLTGSQIDTQYFGPGTRLTVL.

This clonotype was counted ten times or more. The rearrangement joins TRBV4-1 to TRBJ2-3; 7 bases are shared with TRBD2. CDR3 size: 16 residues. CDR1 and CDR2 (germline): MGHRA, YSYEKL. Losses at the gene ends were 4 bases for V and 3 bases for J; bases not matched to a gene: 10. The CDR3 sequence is CASSPGSGEETDTQYF. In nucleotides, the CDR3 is TGCGCCAGCAGCCCAGGGAGCGGGGAGGAGACAGATACGCAGTATTTT.

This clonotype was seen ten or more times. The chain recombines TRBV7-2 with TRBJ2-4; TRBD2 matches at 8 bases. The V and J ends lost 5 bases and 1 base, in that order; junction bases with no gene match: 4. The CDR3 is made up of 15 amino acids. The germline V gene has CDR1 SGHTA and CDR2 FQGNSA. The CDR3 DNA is TGTGCCAGCAGCCGGGAGGGACTTGCCAAAAACATTCAGTACTTC. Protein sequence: CASSREGLAKNIQYF.

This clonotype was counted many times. CDR3 DNA: TGCGCCAGCAGCCAGTCACAGGGGGTTAGCACAGATACGCAGTATTTT. This translates into CASSQSQGVSTDTQYF. The chain combines TRBV4-1 with TRBJ2-3; 8 positions match TRBD1. With V trimmed by 3 bases and J by 0 bases, 5 bases remained unmatched. Germline values: CDR1 MGHRA, CDR2 YSYEKL. The CDR3 is made up of 16 amino acids.

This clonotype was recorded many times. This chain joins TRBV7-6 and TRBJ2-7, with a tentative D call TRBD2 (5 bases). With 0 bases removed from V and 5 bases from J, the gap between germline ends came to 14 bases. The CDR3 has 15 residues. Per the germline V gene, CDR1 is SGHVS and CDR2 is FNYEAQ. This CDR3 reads CASSLAYSGRDEQYF. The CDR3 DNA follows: TGTGCCAGCAGCTTAGCGTATTCGGGAAGGGACGAGCAGTACTTC.

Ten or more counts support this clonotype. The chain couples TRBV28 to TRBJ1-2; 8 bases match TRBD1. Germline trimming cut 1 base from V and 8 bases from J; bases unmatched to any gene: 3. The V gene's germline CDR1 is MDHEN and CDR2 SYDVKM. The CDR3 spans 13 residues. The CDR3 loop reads CASSLSDRGGYTF. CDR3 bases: TGTGCCAGCAGTTTATCCGACAGGGGAGGCTACACCTTC.

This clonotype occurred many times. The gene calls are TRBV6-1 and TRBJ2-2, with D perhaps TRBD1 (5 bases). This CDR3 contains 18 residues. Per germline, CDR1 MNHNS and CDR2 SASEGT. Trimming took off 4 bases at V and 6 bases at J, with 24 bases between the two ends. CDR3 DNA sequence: TGTGCCAGCAGTGCGGAGATAGTTCGACAGACGAAAGCCGGGGAGCTGTTTTTT. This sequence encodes CASSAEIVRQTKAGELFF.

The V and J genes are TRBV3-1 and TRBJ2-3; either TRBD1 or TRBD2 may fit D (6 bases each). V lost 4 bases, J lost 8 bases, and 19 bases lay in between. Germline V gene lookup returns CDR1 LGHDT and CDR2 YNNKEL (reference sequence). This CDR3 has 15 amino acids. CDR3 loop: CASSLQAGGGGTQYF. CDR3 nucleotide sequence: TGTGCCAGCAGCCTACAGGCCGGGGGCGGTGGTACGCAGTATTTT.

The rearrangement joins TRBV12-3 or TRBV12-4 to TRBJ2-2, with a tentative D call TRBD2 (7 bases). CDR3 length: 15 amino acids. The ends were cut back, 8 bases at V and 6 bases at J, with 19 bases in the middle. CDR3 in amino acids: CASRGDNLLAGELFF. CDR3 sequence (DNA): TGTGCCAGCCGGGGGGACAACCTTTTAGCCGGGGAGCTGTTTTTT.

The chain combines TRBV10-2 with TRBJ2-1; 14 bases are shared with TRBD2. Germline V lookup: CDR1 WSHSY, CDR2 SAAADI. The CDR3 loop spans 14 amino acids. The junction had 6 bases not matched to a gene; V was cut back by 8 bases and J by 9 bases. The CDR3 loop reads CASWGTSGSIEQFF. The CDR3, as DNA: TGCGCCAGCTGGGGGACTAGCGGGAGTATTGAGCAGTTCTTC.

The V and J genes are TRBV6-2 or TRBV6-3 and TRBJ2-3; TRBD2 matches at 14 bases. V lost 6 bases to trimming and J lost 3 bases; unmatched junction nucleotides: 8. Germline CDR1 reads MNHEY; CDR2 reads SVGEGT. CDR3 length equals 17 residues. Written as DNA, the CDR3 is TGTGCCAGCAGCCTGGGACTAGCGGGAGTCAAGACAGATACGCAGTATTTT. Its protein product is CASSLGLAGVKTDTQYF.

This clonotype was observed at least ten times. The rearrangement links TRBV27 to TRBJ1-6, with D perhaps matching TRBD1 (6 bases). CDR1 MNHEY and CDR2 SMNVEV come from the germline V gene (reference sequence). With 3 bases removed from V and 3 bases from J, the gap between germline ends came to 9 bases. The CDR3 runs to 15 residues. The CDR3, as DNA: TGTGCCAGCAGTTTTGCAGGGGTCTATAATTCACCCCTCCACTTT. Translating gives CASSFAGVYNSPLHF.

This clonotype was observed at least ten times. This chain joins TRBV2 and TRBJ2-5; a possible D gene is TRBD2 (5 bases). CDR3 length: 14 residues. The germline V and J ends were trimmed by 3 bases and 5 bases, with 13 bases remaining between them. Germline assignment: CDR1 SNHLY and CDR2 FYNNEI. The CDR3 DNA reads TGTGCCAGCAGTGATCTTCCGGGGATGGAGACCCAGTACTTC. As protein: CASSDLPGMETQYF.

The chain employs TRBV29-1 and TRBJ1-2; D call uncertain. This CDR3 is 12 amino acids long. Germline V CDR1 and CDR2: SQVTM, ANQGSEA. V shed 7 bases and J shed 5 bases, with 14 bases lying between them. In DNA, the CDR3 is TGCAGCGCCCTTGGGCAGGAGTATGGCTACACCTTC. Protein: CSALGQEYGYTF.

Written as DNA, the CDR3 is TGTGCCAGCAGATACCCTGGTTTGGGAGGTAGTGCAGATACGCAGTATTTT. Its translation: CASRYPGLGGSADTQYF. The chain recombines TRBV7-9 with TRBJ2-3, with D tentatively TRBD2 (6 bases). Trimming shortened V by 6 bases and J by 4 bases, and 23 bases separated the two germline ends. The germline gives CDR1 SEHNR, CDR2 FQNEAQ (reference sequence). This CDR3 region has 17 residues.

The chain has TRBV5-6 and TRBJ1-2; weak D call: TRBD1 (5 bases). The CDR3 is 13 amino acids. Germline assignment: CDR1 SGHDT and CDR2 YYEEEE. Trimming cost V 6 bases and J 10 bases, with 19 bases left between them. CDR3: CASTLGNRLDYTF. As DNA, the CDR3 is TGTGCCAGCACCCTAGGAAACAGGCTTGACTACACCTTC.

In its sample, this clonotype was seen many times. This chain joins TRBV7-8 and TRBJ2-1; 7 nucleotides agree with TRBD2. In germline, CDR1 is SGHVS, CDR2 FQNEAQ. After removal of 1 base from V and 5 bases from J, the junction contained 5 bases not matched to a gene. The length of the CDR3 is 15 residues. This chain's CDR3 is CASSLGGGSHNEQFF. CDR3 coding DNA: TGTGCCAGCAGCTTAGGAGGCGGGAGCCACAATGAGCAGTTCTTC.

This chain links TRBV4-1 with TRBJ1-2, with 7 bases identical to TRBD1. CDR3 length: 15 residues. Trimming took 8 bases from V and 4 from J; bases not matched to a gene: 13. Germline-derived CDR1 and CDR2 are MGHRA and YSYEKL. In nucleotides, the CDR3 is TGCGCCAGCGGGCCCCAATCGACAGGGAGCTATGGCTACACCTTC. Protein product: CASGPQSTGSYGYTF.

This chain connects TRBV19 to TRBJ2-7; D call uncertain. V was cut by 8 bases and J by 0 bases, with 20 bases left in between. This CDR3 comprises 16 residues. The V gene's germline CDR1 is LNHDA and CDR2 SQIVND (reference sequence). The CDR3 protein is CASSKGPRGTSYEQYF. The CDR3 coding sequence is TGTGCCAGTTCCAAGGGCCCCCGCGGAACCTCCTACGAGCAGTACTTC.

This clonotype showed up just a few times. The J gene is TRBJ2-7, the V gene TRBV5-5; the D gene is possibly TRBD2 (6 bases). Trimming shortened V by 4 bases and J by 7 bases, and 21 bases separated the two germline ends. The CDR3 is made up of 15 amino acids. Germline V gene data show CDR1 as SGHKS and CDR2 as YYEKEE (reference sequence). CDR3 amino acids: CASSPTLDYRGEQYF. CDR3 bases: TGTGCCAGCAGCCCTACCCTGGACTATAGGGGTGAGCAGTACTTC.

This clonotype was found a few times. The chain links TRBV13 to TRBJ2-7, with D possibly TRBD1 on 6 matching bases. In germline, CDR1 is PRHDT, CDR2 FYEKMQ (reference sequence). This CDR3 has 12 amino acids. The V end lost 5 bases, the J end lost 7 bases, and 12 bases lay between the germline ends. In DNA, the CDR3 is TGTGCCAGCAGCACGACAGGCTTGGAGCAGTACTTC. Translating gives CASSTTGLEQYF.

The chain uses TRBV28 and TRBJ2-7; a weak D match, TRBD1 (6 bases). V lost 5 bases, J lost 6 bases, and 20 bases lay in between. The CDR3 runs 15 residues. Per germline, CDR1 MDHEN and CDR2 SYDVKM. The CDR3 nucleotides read TGTGCCAGCAGTCTACGGACAGCCTACAACTGCGAGCAGTACTTC. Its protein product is CASSLRTAYNCEQYF.

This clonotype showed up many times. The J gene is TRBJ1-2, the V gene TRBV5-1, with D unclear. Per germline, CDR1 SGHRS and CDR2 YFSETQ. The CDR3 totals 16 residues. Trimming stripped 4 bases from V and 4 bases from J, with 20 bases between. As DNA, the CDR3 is TGCGCCAGCAGCAGCGGCCGTAGTGGGCAGATCTATGGCTACACCTTC. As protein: CASSSGRSGQIYGYTF. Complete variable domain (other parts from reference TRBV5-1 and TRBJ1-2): KAGVTQTPRYLIKTRGQQVTLSCSPISGHRSVSWYQQTPGQGLQFLFEYFSETQRNKGNFPGRFSGRQFSNSRSEMNVSTLELGDSALYLCASSSGRSGQIYGYTFGSGTRLTVV.

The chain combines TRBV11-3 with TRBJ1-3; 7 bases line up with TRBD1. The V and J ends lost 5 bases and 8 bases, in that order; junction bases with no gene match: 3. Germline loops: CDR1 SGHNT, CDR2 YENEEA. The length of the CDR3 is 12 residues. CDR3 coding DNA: TGTGCCAGCAGCCAAGACAGGGACACCATATATTTT. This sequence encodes CASSQDRDTIYF.

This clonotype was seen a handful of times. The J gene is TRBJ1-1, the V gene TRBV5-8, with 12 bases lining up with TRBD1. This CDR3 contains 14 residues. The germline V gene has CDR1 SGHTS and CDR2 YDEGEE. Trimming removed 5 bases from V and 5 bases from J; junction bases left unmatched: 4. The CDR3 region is CASSSGQGATEAFF. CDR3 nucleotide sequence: TGTGCCAGCAGTTCGGGACAGGGGGCAACTGAAGCTTTCTTT.

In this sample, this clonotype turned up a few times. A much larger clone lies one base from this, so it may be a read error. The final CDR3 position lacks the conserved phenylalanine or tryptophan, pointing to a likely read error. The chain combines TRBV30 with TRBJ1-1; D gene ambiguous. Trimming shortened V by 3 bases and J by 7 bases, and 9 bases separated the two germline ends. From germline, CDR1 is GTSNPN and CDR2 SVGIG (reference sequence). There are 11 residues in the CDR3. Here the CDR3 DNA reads TGTGCCTGGAGCCTAGCGAATGAAGCTTTCCTT. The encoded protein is CAWSLANEAFL.

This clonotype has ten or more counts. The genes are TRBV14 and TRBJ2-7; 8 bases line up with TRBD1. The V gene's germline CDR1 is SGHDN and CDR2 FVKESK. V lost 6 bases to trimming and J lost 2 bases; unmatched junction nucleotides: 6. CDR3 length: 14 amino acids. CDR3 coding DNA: TGTGCCAGCAGGCGGACAGGGCCTACCTACGAGCAGTACTTC. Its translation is CASRRTGPTYEQYF.

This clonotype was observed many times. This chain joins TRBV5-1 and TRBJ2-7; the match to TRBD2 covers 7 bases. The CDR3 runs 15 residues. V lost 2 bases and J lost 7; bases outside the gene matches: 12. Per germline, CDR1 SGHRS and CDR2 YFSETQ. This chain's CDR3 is CASSFQGGDLEEQYF. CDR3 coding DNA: TGCGCCAGCAGCTTTCAGGGAGGGGACCTTGAGGAGCAGTACTTC.

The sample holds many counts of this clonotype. CDR3 coding DNA: TGTGCCAGCAGTGCAACGACAGGGTTGTCCTATGGCTACACCTTC. Translated, it gives CASSATTGLSYGYTF. V gene TRBV12-3 or TRBV12-4 combines with J gene TRBJ1-2; 7 bases line up with TRBD1. J gave up 4 bases and V 5 bases, and 10 bases lay outside the gene matches. CDR3 length: 15 residues.

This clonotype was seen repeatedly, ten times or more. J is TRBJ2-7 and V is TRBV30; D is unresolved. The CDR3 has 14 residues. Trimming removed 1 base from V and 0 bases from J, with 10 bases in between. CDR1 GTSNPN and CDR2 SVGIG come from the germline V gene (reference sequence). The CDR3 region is CAWSGGESSYEQYF. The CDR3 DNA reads TGTGCCTGGAGTGGCGGAGAAAGCTCCTACGAGCAGTACTTC.

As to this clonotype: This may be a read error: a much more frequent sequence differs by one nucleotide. The CDR3 DNA reads as TGTGCCAGCAGCACCACTAGCGGTTTTAGCACAGATACGCAGTATTTT. It is translated as CASSTTSGFSTDTQYF. The chain carries TRBV9 and TRBJ2-3; 8 bases line up with TRBD2. The CDR3 runs to 16 residues. Unmatched junction bases numbered 7, after V lost 4 bases and J lost 0 bases. Germline V lookup: CDR1 SGDLS, CDR2 YYNGEE. Full variable domain (missing parts from reference TRBV9 and TRBJ2-3): DSGVTQTPKHLITATGQRVTLRCSPRSGDLSVYWYQQSLDQGLQFLIQYYNGEERAKGNILERFSAQQFPDLHSELNLSSLELGDSALYFCASSTTSGFSTDTQYFGPGTRLTVL.